The 29 T cell receptor beta chains reported below all come from one sample, sequenced in a study of blood T cell repertoires in COVID-19. Profiling relied on immunoSEQ multiplex PCR, and the TCRdb table lists in-frame clones only, not all of them. The repertoire holds 250,000 to 300,000 clones, with just under 90% as singletons. The sample was PBMCs or T cells enriched from blood (not recorded which). Receptor source: a woman between 55 and 75 years old who had recovered from COVID-19.

V and J are TRBV10-3 and TRBJ1-4, with 8 bases lining up with TRBD1. The CDR3 has 15 amino acids. Germline assignment: CDR1 ENHRY and CDR2 SYGVKD. Germline trimming cut 2 bases from V and 7 bases from J; bases unmatched to any gene: 6. The CDR3 reads CAISEGRQGSEKLFF. CDR3 nucleotides: TGTGCCATCAGTGAGGGGCGACAGGGGAGTGAAAAACTGTTTTTT.

The chain combines TRBV7-2 with TRBJ2-7; 9 nucleotides agree with TRBD1. The germline V gene encodes CDR1 SGHTA and CDR2 FQGNSA. Trimming cost V 5 bases and J 6 bases; bases outside gene matches: 8. This CDR3 is 14 amino acids long. This chain's CDR3 is CASSPTGGRSEQYF. CDR3 sequence (DNA): TGTGCCAGCAGCCCAACAGGGGGCCGGTCCGAGCAGTACTTC.

The chain joins TRBV19 to TRBJ1-5; possibly TRBD1 for D (6 bases). This CDR3 has 13 residues. Germline values: CDR1 LNHDA, CDR2 SQIVND (reference sequence). Deletions cut 3 bases from V and 5 bases from J, with 8 bases between. DNA for the CDR3: TGTGCCAGTAGTATCGAGGGGGATCAGCCCCAGCATTTT. Its translation: CASSIEGDQPQHF.

The chain joins TRBV28 to TRBJ1-2; 9 bases are a match to TRBD1. Germline V gene lookup returns CDR1 MDHEN and CDR2 SYDVKM. This CDR3 region has 14 residues. J gave up 7 bases and V 5 bases, and 8 bases lay outside the gene matches. CDR3 DNA: TGTGCCAGCAGTCGTCGGACAGGGGCGGGTGGCTACACCTTC. Protein product: CASSRRTGAGGYTF.

CDR3 sequence (DNA): TGTGCCAGCAGTCCCTTGGTGGCCACAGATACGCAGTATTTT. Protein product: CASSPLVATDTQYF. V usage is TRBV27 and J usage is TRBJ2-3, with D unclear. V lost 5 bases and J 2 bases, leaving 11 bases between the germline ends. This CDR3 region has 14 residues. CDR1 is MNHEY, CDR2 SMNVEV, per germline (reference sequence).

The rearrangement joins TRBV7-2 to TRBJ2-2, with a possible D match to TRBD1 (5 bases). V lost 1 base and J lost 2, with 5 bases in between. The CDR3 covers 14 residues. In germline, CDR1 is SGHTA, CDR2 FQGNSA. The CDR3 is CASSLGTNTGELFF. CDR3 bases: TGTGCCAGCAGCTTAGGGACAAACACCGGGGAGCTGTTTTTT.

The chain recombines TRBV29-1 with TRBJ2-1; 7 bases agree with TRBD1. V lost 4 bases to trimming and J lost 3 bases; unmatched junction nucleotides: 6. Germline V CDR1 and CDR2: SQVTM, ANQGSEA. The CDR3 is 14 amino acids. Here the CDR3 reads CSVVSPGGYNEQFF. Written as DNA, the CDR3 is TGCAGCGTTGTCTCGCCAGGGGGCTACAATGAGCAGTTCTTC.

J is TRBJ1-4 and V is TRBV7-9, with 7 bases aligning to TRBD1. Germline V gene lookup returns CDR1 SEHNR and CDR2 FQNEAQ (reference sequence). J lost 3 bases, V lost 5 bases, and 3 bases had no gene match. This CDR3 is built from 14 residues. This chain's CDR3 is CASSQGTANEKLFF. CDR3 coding DNA: TGTGCCAGCAGCCAGGGGACAGCTAATGAAAAACTGTTTTTT.

The rearrangement uses TRBV5-1 and TRBJ1-2; TRBD1 matches at 8 bases. Germline V gene sequence: CDR1 SGHRS, CDR2 YFSETQ. The CDR3 loop spans 14 amino acids. V shed 5 bases, J shed 5 bases, and the junction held 8 bases outside the gene matches. The CDR3: CASRNDRGAYGYTF. CDR3 DNA: TGCGCCAGCAGAAATGACAGGGGAGCTTATGGCTACACCTTC. The full variable domain, with the rest looked up from reference TRBV5-1 and TRBJ1-2, is KAGVTQTPRYLIKTRGQQVTLSCSPISGHRSVSWYQQTPGQGLQFLFEYFSETQRNKGNFPGRFSGRQFSNSRSEMNVSTLELGDSALYLCASRNDRGAYGYTFGSGTRLTVV.

The gene calls are TRBV21-1 and TRBJ1-5. TRBV21-1 is classified as a pseudogene. The CDR3 extends over 14 amino acids. CDR3 protein: CASSKGGELLAQHF. Here the CDR3 DNA reads TGTGCCAGCAGCAAAGGGGGGGAGCTTTTAGCCCAGCATTTT.

This chain connects TRBV7-9 to TRBJ2-3, with TRBD2 matching 9 bases. Germline values: CDR1 SEHNR, CDR2 FQNEAQ (reference sequence). V shed 5 bases and J 8 bases; nucleotides not matched to a gene: 8. There are 14 residues in the CDR3. CDR3 nucleotide sequence: TGTGCCAGCAGCCCTACGGGACTAGCAAGTACGCAGTATTTT. Its protein is CASSPTGLASTQYF.

Comments on this clone: Other DNA sequences in this specimen translate into the identical CDR3. The CDR3 reads CASSERSGGTDTQYF. The CDR3 DNA sequence: TGTGCCAGCAGTGAACGAAGCGGTGGAACAGATACGCAGTATTTT. V usage is TRBV2 and J usage is TRBJ2-3; TRBD2 is a possible D gene (5 bases). The length of the CDR3 is 15 residues. V lost 2 bases and J 3 bases, leaving 12 bases between the germline ends. From germline, CDR1 is SNHLY and CDR2 FYNNEI.

This chain connects TRBV28 to TRBJ1-2; a possible D gene is TRBD1 (6 bases). Germline lookup yields CDR1 MDHEN and CDR2 SYDVKM. V shed 4 bases and J shed 0 bases, with 12 bases lying between them. This CDR3 comprises 15 residues. The CDR3 DNA reads as TGTGCCAGCAGTTCCTACAGGGTAGCTAACTATGGCTACACCTTC. Protein: CASSSYRVANYGYTF.

This chain links TRBV30 with TRBJ1-3; no reliable D call. Trimming took 0 bases from V and 4 from J, leaving 13 bases between them. Germline V CDR1 and CDR2: GTSNPN, SVGIG (reference sequence). This CDR3 region has 15 residues. The CDR3 protein is CAWSVPEGAGNTIYF. CDR3 coding DNA: TGTGCCTGGAGTGTACCCGAGGGCGCAGGAAACACCATATATTTT. Full variable domain (remainder filled in from reference TRBV30 and TRBJ1-3): SQTIHQWPATLVQPVGSPLSLECTVEGTSNPNLYWYRQAAGRGLQLLFYSVGIGQISSEVPQNLSASRPQDRQFILSSKKLLLSDSGFYLCAWSVPEGAGNTIYFGEGSWLTVV.

The chain employs TRBV4-1 and TRBJ2-5; 10 nucleotides align to TRBD2. This CDR3 region has 20 residues. Germline V gives CDR1 MGHRA, CDR2 YSYEKL. Trimming removed 2 bases from V and 4 bases from J; junction bases left unmatched: 19. CDR3 in DNA: TGCGCCAGCAGCCAAAGATTAGGGGGTCTAGCGGGAGTTAAAGGAGAGACCCAGTACTTC. This codes for CASSQRLGGLAGVKGETQYF.

The J gene is TRBJ2-1, the V gene TRBV7-8; 8 bases align to TRBD2. V shed 7 bases, J shed 9 bases, and the junction held 8 bases outside the gene matches. The germline V gene encodes CDR1 SGHVS and CDR2 FQNEAQ. The CDR3 length is 13 residues. The CDR3 is CASNGRAWIEQFF. In DNA form, the CDR3 reads TGTGCCAGCAACGGGAGGGCTTGGATTGAGCAGTTCTTC. The entire variable domain, with the rest obtained from reference TRBV7-8 and TRBJ2-1, is as follows: GAGVSQSPRYKVAKRGQDVALRCDPISGHVSLFWYQQALGQGPEFLTYFQNEAQLDKSGLPSDRFFAERPEGSVSTLKIQRTQQEDSAVYLCASNGRAWIEQFFGPGTRLTVL.

There are a few counts of this clone. The chain joins TRBV5-1 to TRBJ1-2, with D possibly TRBD1 on 5 matching bases. Trimming took off 2 bases at V and 6 bases at J, with 17 bases between the two ends. This CDR3 spans 15 amino acids. Germline loops: CDR1 SGHRS, CDR2 YFSETQ. CDR3 region: CASSFLQAEPHGYTF. The CDR3 DNA reads as TGCGCCAGCAGCTTTTTACAGGCAGAACCCCATGGCTACACCTTC.

The CDR3: CASSSTRRTYNEQFF. The CDR3 bases are TGTGCCAGCAGCTCAACTAGACGGACCTACAATGAGCAGTTCTTC. The chain joins TRBV28 to TRBJ2-1, with a tentative D call TRBD2 (5 bases). Germline V gene sequence: CDR1 MDHEN, CDR2 SYDVKM. The CDR3 runs 15 residues. Trimming pared 6 bases from V and 2 bases from J, leaving 14 bases between. Drawing the rest from reference TRBV28 and TRBJ2-1, the complete variable domain is DVKVTQSSRYLVKRTGEKVFLECVQDMDHENMFWYRQDPGLGLRLIYFSYDVKMKEKGDIPEGYSVSREKKERFSLILESASTNQTSMYLCASSSTRRTYNEQFFGPGTRLTVL.

This sequence joins TRBV4-2 and TRBJ2-7; 13 positions agree with TRBD2. V lost 4 bases and J lost 2; bases outside the gene matches: 5. The CDR3 loop spans 16 amino acids. Germline values: CDR1 LGHNA, CDR2 YNFKEQ. CDR3 DNA: TGTGCCAGCAGCCCCCAAGGGACTAGCGGGGCCTACGAGCAGTACTTC. Protein product: CASSPQGTSGAYEQYF.

This clone was detected only once. V usage is TRBV10-3 and J usage is TRBJ2-3; D uncertain. The CDR3 totals 14 residues. The V and J ends lost 7 bases and 0 bases respectively, with 11 bases between them. Germline V gene sequence: CDR1 ENHRY, CDR2 SYGVKD. The CDR3 loop reads CAIMETLSTDTQYF. CDR3 sequence (DNA): TGTGCCATCATGGAGACTCTTAGCACAGATACGCAGTATTTT.

The chain has TRBV19 and TRBJ1-1; 10 bases align to TRBD1. The CDR3 has 15 amino acids. From germline, CDR1 is LNHDA and CDR2 SQIVND (reference sequence). With V trimmed by 10 bases and J by 5 bases, 13 bases remained unmatched. The DNA for the CDR3 is TGTGCCAACCCCAGGAGGGGACAGGGGTGGACTGAAGCTTTCTTT. It specifies CANPRRGQGWTEAFF.

The V and J genes are TRBV28 and TRBJ1-2; TRBD1 agrees at 9 bases. Germline CDR1 MDHEN, CDR2 SYDVKM. J lost 7 bases, V lost 4 bases, and 10 bases had no gene match. The CDR3 loop spans 15 amino acids. CDR3 in DNA: TGTGCCAGCAGTTCAAACGGACAGGGGTCTGCTGGCTACACCTTC. Translated: CASSSNGQGSAGYTF.

The DNA of the CDR3 is TGTGCCAGCAGTAAAAACCGGGACAGGGGACTGGAGACCCAGTACTTC. Protein sequence: CASSKNRDRGLETQYF. The V gene is TRBV7-9, the J gene TRBJ2-5, with 10 bases matching TRBD1. The CDR3 extends over 16 amino acids. V lost 6 bases, J lost 5 bases, and 12 bases stayed unmatched. The germline CDR1 and CDR2 sequences are SEHNR and FQNEAQ (reference sequence).

This chain's CDR3 is CASSLSHMGQGSYGYTF. DNA for the CDR3: TGTGCCAGCAGTTTATCCCACATGGGACAGGGAAGCTATGGCTACACCTTC. The rearrangement joins TRBV28 to TRBJ1-2; 9 bases fit TRBD1. Germline CDR1 reads MDHEN; CDR2 reads SYDVKM. CDR3 length equals 17 residues. J was trimmed by 4 bases and V by 1 base; bases with no gene match: 10.

The rearrangement uses TRBV6-1 and TRBJ1-2; 9 nucleotides align to TRBD1. The CDR3 has 17 residues. J gave up 5 bases and V 4 bases, and 14 bases lay outside the gene matches. The V gene's germline CDR1 is MNHNS and CDR2 SASEGT. CDR3 nucleotide sequence: TGTGCCAGCAGTGCCAACAGGGGGCGCGGACCCAATTATGGCTACACCTTC. It translates to CASSANRGRGPNYGYTF.

The genes are TRBV30 and TRBJ1-1; a weak D match, TRBD1 (5 bases). Per the germline V gene, CDR1 is GTSNPN and CDR2 is SVGIG (reference sequence). V lost 0 bases to trimming and J lost 4 bases, with 15 bases between them. The CDR3 is made up of 15 amino acids. The CDR3: CAWSVITGGGTEAFF. As DNA, the CDR3 is TGTGCCTGGAGTGTGATTACTGGGGGAGGCACTGAAGCTTTCTTT.

The chain links TRBV5-1 to TRBJ2-7, with D maybe TRBD1 (6 bases). CDR1 and CDR2 (germline): SGHRS, YFSETQ. This CDR3 is built from 14 residues. V was pared by 5 bases and J by 3 bases, with 15 bases between. CDR3 in amino acids: CASSVQGSFYEQYF. The DNA for the CDR3 is TGCGCCAGCAGTGTGCAGGGGTCTTTCTACGAGCAGTACTTC.

In this sample, this clone turned up a few times. The CDR3 nucleotides are TGTGCCACCAGCAGAGATCGGGATGGGGATGGCTACACCTTC. Its protein product is CATSRDRDGDGYTF. V and J are TRBV15 and TRBJ1-2; unclear D gene. The V and J ends lost 0 bases and 6 bases respectively, with 11 bases between them. The CDR3 has 14 residues. Germline-derived CDR1 and CDR2 are LNHNV and YYDKDF (reference sequence).

CDR3 sequence reads: CAWSVDGGYNEQFF. As DNA, the CDR3 is TGTGCCTGGAGTGTAGACGGGGGCTACAATGAGCAGTTCTTC. The chain links TRBV30 to TRBJ2-1; perhaps TRBD2 as D (6 bases). This CDR3 comprises 14 residues. V was clipped by 0 bases and J by 3 bases, with 9 bases between them. The V gene's germline CDR1 is GTSNPN and CDR2 SVGIG (reference sequence).